The sample holds many counts of the clone carrying this T cell receptor beta chain. The CDR3 spans 13 residues. Trimming stripped 1 base from V and 5 bases from J, with 8 bases between. The germline V gene has CDR1 SQVTM and CDR2 ANQGSEA. TCRdb's copy holds only in-frame clones and misses some; the assay was immunoSEQ multiplex PCR. The data hold more than 65,000 clones, with about 97% observed a single time. This sample is drawn from a study of technical replicates of blood from a few donors. The source of this sequence is a human donor in good health. Sample: T cells isolated from PBMCs. The chain couples TRBV29-1 to TRBJ2-2, with no clear D. Here the CDR3 DNA reads TGCAGCGTTGAAGGTTTGAGGACCGGGGAGCTGTTTTTT. This sequence encodes CSVEGLRTGELFF.